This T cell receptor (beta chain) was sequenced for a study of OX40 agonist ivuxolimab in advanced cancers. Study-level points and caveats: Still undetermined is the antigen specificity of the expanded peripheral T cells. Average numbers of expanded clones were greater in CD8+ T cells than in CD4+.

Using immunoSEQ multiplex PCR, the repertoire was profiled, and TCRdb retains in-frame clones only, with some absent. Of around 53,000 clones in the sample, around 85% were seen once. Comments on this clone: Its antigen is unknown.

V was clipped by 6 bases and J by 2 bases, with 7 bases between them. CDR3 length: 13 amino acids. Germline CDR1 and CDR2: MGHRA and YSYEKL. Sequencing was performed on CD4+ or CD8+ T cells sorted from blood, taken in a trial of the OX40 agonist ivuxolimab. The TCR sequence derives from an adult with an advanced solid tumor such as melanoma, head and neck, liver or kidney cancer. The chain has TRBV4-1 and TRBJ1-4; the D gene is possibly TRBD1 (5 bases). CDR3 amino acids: CASRGRTNEKLFF. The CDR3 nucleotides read TGCGCCAGCAGGGGGCGTACTAATGAAAAACTGTTTTTT.